This T cell receptor beta chain was documented in a study of blood T cell repertoires in COVID-19. Across the study: Sites across the United States, Italy and Spain contributed samples from acute and convalescent COVID-19. Sources were T cells, B-cell-depleted T cells, or PBMCs; the material itself was cDNA or gDNA.

In the original processing: Quantification of nucleated cells was approximated via reference gene primer amplification. Produced via immunoSEQ multiplex PCR; TCRdb's table is partial and in-frame only. For V, J and clone size, that table is used; D and trimming come from the DNA. The sample comprises approximately 230,000 clones, around four fifths of which are singletons, and approximately 6% rests with the top ten. The source material was peripheral blood. The source is a man older than 75 with acute or convalescent COVID-19.

The CDR3 sequence: CSVERGEAFYNEQFF. The DNA of the CDR3 is TGCAGCGTTGAACGGGGAGAAGCTTTCTACAATGAGCAGTTCTTC. J is TRBJ2-1 and V is TRBV29-1; tentatively, D is TRBD2 (5 bases). Trimming removed 2 bases at V and 3 bases at J, with 14 bases between. The CDR3 contains 15 residues. CDR1 is SQVTM, CDR2 ANQGSEA, per germline.